The 28 T cell receptor beta chains presented below share a single source sample, sequenced in a study of cytomegalovirus exposure and HLA in healthy donors. Sequenced by immunoSEQ multiplex PCR; TCRdb stores in-frame clones only, minus some. This table has about 160,000 clones, approximately 96% appearing once. The material sequenced was PBMCs. The receptors were gathered from a woman aged 18-30 years in good health and CMV-seronegative.

The rearrangement uses TRBV2 and TRBJ1-2, with D possibly being TRBD1 (5 bases). V dropped 3 bases and J dropped 6 bases, with 17 bases sitting between them. Germline values: CDR1 SNHLY, CDR2 FYNNEI. The CDR3 has 15 amino acids. CDR3 protein: CASSDAGPKGNGYTF. The CDR3 DNA sequence: TGTGCCAGCAGTGACGCAGGGCCCAAGGGAAATGGCTACACCTTC.

V gene TRBV2 combines with J gene TRBJ2-7; D is perhaps TRBD1 (6 bases). Germline-derived CDR1 and CDR2 are SNHLY and FYNNEI. The V end was cut by 4 bases, the J end by 5 bases, with 15 bases between. This CDR3 has 14 residues. CDR3 region: CASSVEGTIHEQYF. CDR3 in DNA: TGTGCCAGCAGTGTCGAGGGGACAATCCACGAGCAGTACTTC.

J is TRBJ1-2 and V is TRBV10-3, with 9 bases fitting TRBD1. The CDR3 loop spans 15 amino acids. Germline V gives CDR1 ENHRY, CDR2 SYGVKD. V shed 4 bases and J 2 bases; nucleotides not matched to a gene: 5. The chain's CDR3 is CAISGGGQGNYGYTF. Here the CDR3 DNA reads TGTGCCATCAGTGGGGGTGGACAGGGGAACTATGGCTACACCTTC.

The J gene is TRBJ1-2, the V gene TRBV5-1, with D maybe TRBD1 (5 bases). Trimming removed 0 bases at V and 6 bases at J, with 24 bases between. The CDR3 contains 18 residues. Germline V gene data show CDR1 as SGHRS and CDR2 as YFSETQ. The CDR3 protein is CASSLAGGGVSKFDGYTF. CDR3 in DNA: TGCGCCAGCAGCTTGGCAGGAGGAGGGGTTTCGAAATTTGATGGCTACACCTTC.

The chain employs TRBV6-4 and TRBJ2-7; 10 positions agree with TRBD1. The CDR3 runs to 14 residues. After removal of 3 bases from V and 12 bases from J, the junction contained 11 bases not matched to a gene. CDR1 MRHNA and CDR2 SNTAGT come from the germline V gene. The CDR3 sequence is CASSETTGGVNLYF. The CDR3 DNA follows: TGTGCCAGCAGTGAAACGACAGGGGGCGTAAATCTGTACTTC.

The CDR3 reads CATSRVAGGNTDTQYF. The CDR3 DNA follows: TGTGCCACCAGCAGGGTAGCGGGGGGGAACACAGATACGCAGTATTTT. This sequence joins TRBV15 and TRBJ2-3; 11 bases are shared with TRBD2. V lost 3 bases and J lost 2; bases outside the gene matches: 4. This CDR3 comprises 16 residues. The germline CDR1 and CDR2 sequences are LNHNV and YYDKDF (reference sequence).

This chain uses TRBV27 with TRBJ2-3; D might be TRBD2 (6 bases). The CDR3 contains 14 residues. V was pared by 9 bases and J by 0 bases, with 13 bases between. The germline V gene encodes CDR1 MNHEY and CDR2 SMNVEV (reference sequence). CDR3 sequence reads: CASSIGTSTDTQYF. The CDR3 DNA is TGTGCCAGTTCGATTGGGACTAGCACAGATACGCAGTATTTT.

The V gene is TRBV27, the J gene TRBJ2-7; possibly TRBD2 for D (7 bases). The V gene lost 6 bases and the J gene lost 9 bases, with 21 bases spanning the gap. CDR1 is MNHEY, CDR2 SMNVEV, per germline (reference sequence). This CDR3 has 14 amino acids. The DNA for the CDR3 is TGTGCCAGCAGCTACGGGGGGCGGAGGGGGGTGCAGTACTTC. It translates to CASSYGGRRGVQYF.

This rearrangement joins TRBV6-5 to TRBJ2-5, with D tentatively TRBD2 (5 bases). The CDR3 runs to 14 residues. With 5 bases removed from V and 3 bases from J, the gap between germline ends came to 13 bases. CDR1 is MNHEY and CDR2 is SVGAGI in the germline V gene. The CDR3 spells CASSPNTREETQYF. The CDR3 region has the DNA TGTGCCAGCAGTCCCAATACGAGGGAAGAGACCCAGTACTTC.

This clone is a singleton in its sample. The rearrangement uses TRBV5-1 and TRBJ2-7, with D tentatively TRBD1 (5 bases). The germline V gene has CDR1 SGHRS and CDR2 YFSETQ. Trimming removed 0 bases at V and 2 bases at J, with 15 bases between. The CDR3 extends over 16 amino acids. Written as DNA, the CDR3 is TGCGCCAGCAGCTTGGGTCCCCAGGGTTCAACCTACGAGCAGTACTTC. Protein product: CASSLGPQGSTYEQYF.

The count of this clone is one. This rearrangement joins TRBV11-2 to TRBJ2-5, with TRBD2 matching over 9 bases. This CDR3 is built from 17 residues. Germline assignment: CDR1 SGHAT and CDR2 FQNNGV. V trimming: 1 base; J trimming: 3 bases; junction bases outside the gene matches: 9. CDR3 residues: CASSLASGVRAKETQYF. DNA of the CDR3: TGTGCCAGCAGCTTAGCTAGCGGGGTACGGGCCAAAGAGACCCAGTACTTC.

The chain has TRBV11-2 and TRBJ1-1; D may be TRBD1 (6 bases). V was trimmed by 5 bases and J by 4 bases, leaving 17 bases between them. Germline CDR1 reads SGHAT; CDR2 reads FQNNGV. The CDR3 extends over 15 amino acids. The CDR3 DNA is TGTGCCAGCAGCCATAGGGGGGGCAGGGTCACTGAAGCTTTCTTT. Translating it yields CASSHRGGRVTEAFF.

The rearrangement links TRBV6-5 to TRBJ2-7; D gene uncertain. Germline loops: CDR1 MNHEY, CDR2 SVGAGI. Trimming pared 0 bases from V and 3 bases from J, leaving 12 bases between. The CDR3 has 15 amino acids. CDR3 in DNA: TGTGCCAGCAGTTACTCTTTTGCAGGCATCTACGAGCAGTACTTC. Its translation: CASSYSFAGIYEQYF.

V usage is TRBV5-1 and J usage is TRBJ2-7; tentative D call: TRBD2 (6 bases). V was trimmed by 4 bases and J by 6 bases, leaving 29 bases between them. CDR1 and CDR2 (germline): SGHRS, YFSETQ. The CDR3 has 18 amino acids. The CDR3 is CASSPRRPGGVGSFEQYF. The DNA of the CDR3 is TGCGCCAGCAGCCCGCGCCGCCCCGGAGGGGTAGGAAGCTTCGAGCAGTACTTC.

This chain joins TRBV30 and TRBJ2-5, with TRBD1 matching over 9 bases. CDR3 size: 13 residues. Germline lookup yields CDR1 GTSNPN and CDR2 SVGIG (reference sequence). V shed 1 base and J 6 bases; nucleotides not matched to a gene: 3. DNA for the CDR3: TGTGCCTGGAGTGGGACAGGGGTAAAGACCCAGTACTTC. Translation: CAWSGTGVKTQYF.

The rearrangement links TRBV5-5 to TRBJ2-5; 7 bases match TRBD1. V lost 4 bases, J lost 0 bases, and 6 bases stayed unmatched. The CDR3 covers 15 residues. In germline, CDR1 is SGHKS, CDR2 YYEKEE (reference sequence). DNA for the CDR3: TGTGCCAGCAGCCCGACAGGGTCCTACCAAGAGACCCAGTACTTC. This encodes CASSPTGSYQETQYF.

V is TRBV15 and J is TRBJ2-7, with 11 positions matching TRBD1. The CDR3 is 12 amino acids. CDR1 is LNHNV, CDR2 YYDKDF, per germline (reference sequence). V lost 11 bases and J lost 2; bases outside the gene matches: 2. The CDR3 is CAVGQGAYEQYF. CDR3 coding DNA: TGTGCCGTGGGACAGGGGGCCTACGAGCAGTACTTC.

The CDR3 DNA sequence: TGTGCCAGCAGCCAAGATAGGGACCTAGCGGGGTTCTCCTACGAGCAGTACTTC. The encoded protein is CASSQDRDLAGFSYEQYF. The chain employs TRBV4-2 and TRBJ2-7; 9 bases agree with TRBD2. The V segment lost 0 bases and the J segment 0 bases; nucleotides outside the gene matches: 9. The CDR3 is made up of 18 amino acids. The germline V gene has CDR1 LGHNA and CDR2 YNFKEQ.

This sequence joins TRBV18 and TRBJ2-5, with 7 bases lining up with TRBD1. The CDR3 spans 13 residues. Trimming took 6 bases from V and 1 from J; bases not matched to a gene: 2. Germline CDR1 and CDR2: KGHSH and LQKENI. CDR3 protein: CASSWDSQETQYF. CDR3 nucleotide sequence: TGTGCCAGCTCGTGGGACAGCCAAGAGACCCAGTACTTC.

The genes are TRBV11-3 and TRBJ2-3; 9 bases map to TRBD2. V was pared by 5 bases and J by 1 base, with 1 base of the junction left unmatched. This CDR3 is 14 amino acids long. In germline, CDR1 is SGHNT, CDR2 YENEEA. The CDR3 DNA reads as TGTGCCAGCAGCGCTAGCGGGGGCACAGATACGCAGTATTTT. Its protein product is CASSASGGTDTQYF.

This clone appeared a single time. The CDR3: CASSPGPRDFEEAFF. DNA for the CDR3: TGCGCCAGCAGCCCCGGTCCGAGGGATTTCGAGGAAGCTTTCTTT. J is TRBJ1-1 and V is TRBV5-1; D gene unclear. Germline loops: CDR1 SGHRS, CDR2 YFSETQ. The germline V and J ends were trimmed by 4 bases and 8 bases, with 21 bases remaining between them. This CDR3 region has 15 residues.

The chain is built from TRBV11-2 and TRBJ2-2, with no clear D. Germline V gene sequence: CDR1 SGHAT, CDR2 FQNNGV. The CDR3 is 16 amino acids. Between the trimmed V and J ends, which lost 5 bases and 4 bases, there was a span of 17 bases. The CDR3 bases are TGTGCCAGCAGCACACTTTCGAGTCCGGGCACCGGGGAGCTGTTTTTT. Amino acid sequence: CASSTLSSPGTGELFF. The full variable domain, with the rest looked up from reference TRBV11-2 and TRBJ2-2, is EAGVAQSPRYKIIEKRQSVAFWCNPISGHATLYWYQQILGQGPKLLIQFQNNGVVDDSQLPKDRFSAERLKGVDSTLKIQPAKLEDSAVYLCASSTLSSPGTGELFFGEGSRLTVL.

The chain is built from TRBV27 and TRBJ1-4; 9 bases agree with TRBD1. V was pared by 4 bases and J by 4 bases, with 7 bases of the junction left unmatched. The CDR3 loop spans 16 amino acids. CDR1 and CDR2 (germline): MNHEY, SMNVEV (reference sequence). Written as DNA, the CDR3 is TGTGCCAGCAGTTCGAGAGGACAGGGGAATAATGAAAAACTGTTTTTT. It is translated as CASSSRGQGNNEKLFF.

The chain carries TRBV5-4 and TRBJ2-2; the match to TRBD1 covers 12 bases. Germline-derived CDR1 and CDR2 are SGHNT and YYREEE (reference sequence). The CDR3 length is 15 residues. The V and J ends lost 4 bases and 5 bases, in that order; junction bases with no gene match: 3. In DNA, the CDR3 is TGTGCCAGCAGCAGGGACAGGGGGCGGACCGGGGAGCTGTTTTTT. Its protein is CASSRDRGRTGELFF.

V and J are TRBV6-5 and TRBJ1-1; TRBD1 agrees at 7 bases. The CDR3 is 15 amino acids. Looked up from germline, CDR1 is MNHEY and CDR2 is SVGAGI. The ends lost 0 bases at V and 9 bases at J; junction bases unmatched: 10. The CDR3, as DNA: TGTGCCAGCAGTTACTCCGGGGACAGCTACTCGAAAGCTTTCTTT. The encoded protein is CASSYSGDSYSKAFF.

The rearrangement links TRBV27 to TRBJ1-6; tentative D call: TRBD1 (6 bases). V shed 3 bases and J shed 7 bases, with 10 bases lying between them. The germline V gene encodes CDR1 MNHEY and CDR2 SMNVEV (reference sequence). CDR3 size: 14 residues. In nucleotides, the CDR3 is TGTGCCAGCAGTTTTTGGCAGGGGAATTCACCCCTCCACTTT. Its protein product is CASSFWQGNSPLHF.

The chain carries TRBV19 and TRBJ1-5, with D hard to call. There are 16 residues in the CDR3. With 2 bases removed from V and 2 bases from J, the gap between germline ends came to 13 bases. Germline CDR1 is LNHDA and CDR2 is SQIVND (reference sequence). In DNA, the CDR3 is TGTGCCAGTAGTATAATGACCGGCGGTGGCAATCAGCCCCAGCATTTT. Protein sequence: CASSIMTGGGNQPQHF.

The chain carries TRBV7-2 and TRBJ2-2, with D unresolved. Germline CDR1 SGHTA, CDR2 FQGNSA. Trimming cost V 2 bases and J 1 base, with 2 bases left between them. The CDR3 covers 13 residues. Here the CDR3 DNA reads TGTGCCAGCAGCTTACGGAACACCGGGGAGCTGTTTTTT. It is translated as CASSLRNTGELFF.